The 25 T cell receptor beta chains below were found in one sample sequenced in a study of blood T cell repertoires in COVID-19. Sequenced by immunoSEQ multiplex PCR; TCRdb stores in-frame clones only, minus some. Counted here are 19,000 or so clones, about 86% occurring once; the ten biggest clones make up 17%. The sequenced material came from peripheral blood. These receptors came from a man aged 65 to 85 with acute or convalescent COVID-19.

This sequence joins TRBV5-1 and TRBJ2-1; tentative D call: TRBD2 (7 bases). The ends were cut back, 3 bases at V and 0 bases at J, with 13 bases in the middle. The CDR3 runs to 16 residues. Germline V gene lookup returns CDR1 SGHRS and CDR2 YFSETQ. DNA of the CDR3: TGCGCCAGCAGCTCGAGGGGGGGACACTCCTACAATGAGCAGTTCTTC. Residues: CASSSRGGHSYNEQFF.

This sequence joins TRBV7-6 and TRBJ1-2; D is uncertain. V was pared by 5 bases and J by 2 bases, with 9 bases between. Germline V CDR1 and CDR2: SGHVS, FNYEAQ. CDR3 size: 13 residues. In DNA, the CDR3 is TGTGCCAGCAGCCCTATGGTGAACTATGGCTACACCTTC. Its protein is CASSPMVNYGYTF.

This chain joins TRBV5-1 and TRBJ1-1, with a possible D match to TRBD1 (6 bases). CDR3 length equals 15 residues. Looked up from germline, CDR1 is SGHRS and CDR2 is YFSETQ. Between the trimmed V and J ends, which lost 4 bases and 1 base, there was a span of 14 bases. CDR3 sequence reads: CASSATGWGNTEAFF. CDR3 DNA: TGCGCCAGCAGCGCTACAGGGTGGGGGAACACTGAAGCTTTCTTT.

CDR3 coding DNA: TGTGCCAGCAGTCCCCTTCCGGGAGTGGGAGAGACCCAGTACTTC. It translates to CASSPLPGVGETQYF. This chain connects TRBV6-2 or TRBV6-3 to TRBJ2-5, with TRBD2 as a possible D gene (6 bases). The CDR3 runs 15 residues. Per the germline V gene, CDR1 is MNHEY and CDR2 is SVGEGT. Between the trimmed V and J ends, which lost 5 bases and 4 bases, there was a span of 17 bases.

The rearrangement uses TRBV9 and TRBJ1-1, with D unresolved. V dropped 3 bases and J dropped 3 bases, with 9 bases sitting between them. The CDR3 sequence is 13 residues long. Looked up from germline, CDR1 is SGDLS and CDR2 is YYNGEE. CDR3 amino acids: CASSETRDTEAFF. The CDR3 coding sequence is TGTGCCAGCAGCGAGACCCGGGACACTGAAGCTTTCTTT.

V is TRBV15 and J is TRBJ1-5; 8 positions agree with TRBD1. The CDR3 runs 15 residues. V gave up 2 bases and J gave up 6 bases; unmatched junction bases: 6. The V gene's germline CDR1 is LNHNV and CDR2 YYDKDF (reference sequence). This CDR3 is CATSRTGGNFQPQHF. The CDR3 DNA reads TGTGCCACCAGCAGAACAGGGGGTAATTTTCAGCCCCAGCATTTT.

Only a few counts were recorded for this clone. The chain carries TRBV28 and TRBJ2-1, with 10 bases aligning to TRBD2. Germline loops: CDR1 MDHEN, CDR2 SYDVKM. The length of the CDR3 is 16 residues. J lost 0 bases, V lost 4 bases, and 3 bases had no gene match. In DNA form, the CDR3 reads TGTGCCAGCAGTTCTCTAGCGGGAGTCTCCTACAATGAGCAGTTCTTC. Its protein is CASSSLAGVSYNEQFF.

The chain links TRBV7-2 to TRBJ2-1, with D possibly being TRBD2 (5 bases). The V and J ends lost 1 base and 7 bases respectively, with 11 bases between them. The CDR3 covers 14 residues. Germline CDR1 SGHTA, CDR2 FQGNSA. The CDR3 DNA is TGTGCCAGCAGCTTAGAAAGGACTGGAAATGAGCAGTTCTTC. Translation gives CASSLERTGNEQFF. The whole variable domain, filled in from reference TRBV7-2 and TRBJ2-1, reads GAGVSQSPSNKVTEKGKDVELRCDPISGHTALYWYRQSLGQGLEFLIYFQGNSAPDKSGLPSDRFSAERTGGSVSTLTIQRTQQEDSAVYLCASSLERTGNEQFFGPGTRLTVL.

This clone was seen a single time. The J gene is TRBJ1-2, the V gene TRBV27, with D possibly TRBD1 on 5 matching bases. This CDR3 region has 14 residues. The germline gives CDR1 MNHEY, CDR2 SMNVEV (reference sequence). Trimming shortened V by 6 bases and J by 0 bases, and 11 bases separated the two germline ends. The CDR3: CASRLSGANYGYTF. The CDR3 nucleotides are TGTGCCAGCAGACTCTCGGGGGCTAACTATGGCTACACCTTC.

The V gene is TRBV5-1, the J gene TRBJ2-1, with TRBD2 matching 7 bases. The CDR3 covers 13 residues. V trimming: 8 bases; J trimming: 6 bases; junction bases outside the gene matches: 8. Looked up from germline, CDR1 is SGHRS and CDR2 is YFSETQ. Here the CDR3 reads CASNTGGGNEQFF. DNA of the CDR3: TGCGCCAGTAATACGGGGGGTGGCAATGAGCAGTTCTTC.

The chain couples TRBV7-2 to TRBJ1-2; TRBD1 might be the D (6 bases). Trimming removed 2 bases from V and 1 base from J, with 11 bases in between. The CDR3 runs 15 residues. Per germline, CDR1 SGHTA and CDR2 FQGNSA. CDR3 loop: CASSLNAGDNYGYTF. The CDR3 bases are TGTGCCAGCAGCTTAAACGCAGGGGATAACTATGGCTACACCTTC. The complete variable domain, with remaining parts taken from reference TRBV7-2 and TRBJ1-2, reads GAGVSQSPSNKVTEKGKDVELRCDPISGHTALYWYRQSLGQGLEFLIYFQGNSAPDKSGLPSDRFSAERTGGSVSTLTIQRTQQEDSAVYLCASSLNAGDNYGYTFGSGTRLTVV.

This chain connects TRBV7-3 to TRBJ2-5; 12 nucleotides match TRBD2. The CDR3 extends over 17 amino acids. In germline, CDR1 is SGHTA, CDR2 FQGTGA. V shed 5 bases, J shed 4 bases, and the junction held 11 bases outside the gene matches. CDR3 sequence: CASSLGTSGQLGETQYF. The CDR3 nucleotides are TGTGCCAGCAGCCTCGGGACTAGCGGGCAGCTTGGAGAGACCCAGTACTTC.

The V call is TRBV3-1 (or the pseudogene TRBV3-2), the J call TRBJ1-2; the D gene is possibly TRBD1 (6 bases). The CDR3 loop spans 16 amino acids. V was pared by 0 bases and J by 8 bases, with 19 bases between. Germline V lookup: CDR1 LGHDT, CDR2 YNNKEL (reference sequence). CDR3 amino acids: CASSQEFWSQGGGYTF. CDR3 nucleotide sequence: TGTGCCAGCAGCCAAGAGTTTTGGTCACAGGGTGGCGGCTACACCTTC.

The chain combines TRBV7-6 with TRBJ2-1; a weak D match, TRBD2 (5 bases). Deletions cut 4 bases from V and 4 bases from J, with 17 bases between. The CDR3 runs 16 residues. The germline gives CDR1 SGHVS, CDR2 FNYEAQ. CDR3 DNA sequence: TGTGCCAGCAGCTCCCAAAATCGGCTAGCTTACAATGAGCAGTTCTTC. It codes for CASSSQNRLAYNEQFF.

This clone is categorized as medium-sized. Distinct nucleotide sequences in the sample also encode this CDR3. The chain employs TRBV9 and TRBJ2-5; 9 bases are shared with TRBD2. The CDR3 loop spans 15 amino acids. The trim removed 10 bases at V and 1 base at J, leaving 11 bases unmatched. Germline values: CDR1 SGDLS, CDR2 YYNGEE. The CDR3 DNA reads TGTGCCCCCAGCGGCGGGGGGGGGCCCCAAGAGACCCAGTACTTC. Its translation is CAPSGGGGPQETQYF.

The CDR3 loop is CASSGGVQETQYF. Written as DNA, the CDR3 is TGTGCCAGCAGCGGGGGGGTGCAAGAGACCCAGTACTTC. The chain is built from TRBV7-8 and TRBJ2-5, with TRBD2 matching 7 bases. CDR1 is SGHVS, CDR2 FQNEAQ, per germline. CDR3 size: 13 residues. V dropped 5 bases and J dropped 2; count of bases not matched to a gene: 2.

V gene TRBV28 combines with J gene TRBJ1-2; TRBD1 aligns across 9 bases. CDR1 and CDR2 from the germline V gene are MDHEN and SYDVKM. V shed 2 bases and J 4 bases; nucleotides not matched to a gene: 5. CDR3 length: 15 amino acids. CDR3 in DNA: TGTGCCAGCAGTTTAGGGACAGGGCTTTCCTATGGCTACACCTTC. This sequence encodes CASSLGTGLSYGYTF.

The rearrangement uses TRBV7-2 and TRBJ1-5, with TRBD1 identical over 11 bases. This CDR3 comprises 16 residues. Germline V gives CDR1 SGHTA, CDR2 FQGNSA. The V gene end was trimmed by 2 bases and the J gene end by 6 bases; junction bases not matched to a gene: 6. The chain's CDR3 is CASSLFGQGAGQPQHF. In DNA, the CDR3 is TGTGCCAGCAGCTTATTCGGACAGGGGGCAGGTCAGCCCCAGCATTTT.

The chain has TRBV6-5 and TRBJ1-6; 7 bases fit TRBD1. The CDR3 spans 13 residues. Germline V lookup: CDR1 MNHEY, CDR2 SVGAGI. V was pared by 6 bases and J by 10 bases, with 6 bases of the junction left unmatched. CDR3 protein: CASRQGGRSPLHF. CDR3 in DNA: TGTGCCAGCAGGCAAGGGGGCAGATCACCCCTCCACTTT.

The chain recombines TRBV7-6 with TRBJ2-2, with D unresolved. This CDR3 has 16 residues. With 3 bases removed from V and 0 bases from J, the gap between germline ends came to 11 bases. Looked up from germline, CDR1 is SGHVS and CDR2 is FNYEAQ. The CDR3 is CASSFLSSANTGELFF. Written as DNA, the CDR3 is TGTGCCAGCAGCTTTCTGTCCAGCGCGAACACCGGGGAGCTGTTTTTT.

The chain couples TRBV5-5 to TRBJ2-3; 7 nucleotides align to TRBD2. V was pared by 5 bases and J by 2 bases, with 5 bases of the junction left unmatched. CDR1 and CDR2 from the germline V gene are SGHKS and YYEKEE (reference sequence). This CDR3 region has 14 residues. The DNA for the CDR3 is TGTGCCAGCAGTACCGGGACTACCACAGATACGCAGTATTTT. This codes for CASSTGTTTDTQYF.

CDR3 sequence: CASSETGWNYGYTF. CDR3 bases: TGTGCCAGCAGTGAAACAGGGTGGAACTATGGCTACACCTTC. This chain joins TRBV2 and TRBJ1-2, with TRBD1 as a possible D gene (6 bases). This CDR3 region has 14 residues. V gave up 2 bases and J gave up 2 bases, with 9 bases separating them. Per the germline V gene, CDR1 is SNHLY and CDR2 is FYNNEI.

The chain links TRBV18 to TRBJ1-3; D is possibly TRBD1 (6 bases). Germline V gives CDR1 KGHSH, CDR2 LQKENI. There are 19 residues in the CDR3. V lost 2 bases, J lost 0 bases, and 20 bases lay in between. The CDR3 here is CASSPVSLTGPLSGNTIYF. Written as DNA, the CDR3 is TGTGCCAGCTCACCAGTTTCCCTGACAGGTCCACTCTCTGGAAACACCATATATTTT.

This clone was counted a single time. The chain uses TRBV6-5 and TRBJ1-1; 8 nucleotides match TRBD1. The V and J ends lost 7 bases and 2 bases, in that order; junction bases with no gene match: 9. This CDR3 has 15 residues. Looked up from germline, CDR1 is MNHEY and CDR2 is SVGAGI. This CDR3 reads CASTGQEKGNTEAFF. In DNA form, the CDR3 reads TGTGCCAGCACGGGACAGGAAAAGGGTAACACTGAAGCTTTCTTT.

The V and J genes are TRBV5-6 and TRBJ1-5; 8 nucleotides agree with TRBD1. The germline gives CDR1 SGHDT, CDR2 YYEEEE. V lost 0 bases and J lost 9; bases outside the gene matches: 5. CDR3 length: 14 residues. CDR3 sequence: CASSLGTGYGPQHF. The CDR3 DNA reads TGTGCCAGCAGCTTGGGGACAGGGTATGGGCCCCAGCATTTT.